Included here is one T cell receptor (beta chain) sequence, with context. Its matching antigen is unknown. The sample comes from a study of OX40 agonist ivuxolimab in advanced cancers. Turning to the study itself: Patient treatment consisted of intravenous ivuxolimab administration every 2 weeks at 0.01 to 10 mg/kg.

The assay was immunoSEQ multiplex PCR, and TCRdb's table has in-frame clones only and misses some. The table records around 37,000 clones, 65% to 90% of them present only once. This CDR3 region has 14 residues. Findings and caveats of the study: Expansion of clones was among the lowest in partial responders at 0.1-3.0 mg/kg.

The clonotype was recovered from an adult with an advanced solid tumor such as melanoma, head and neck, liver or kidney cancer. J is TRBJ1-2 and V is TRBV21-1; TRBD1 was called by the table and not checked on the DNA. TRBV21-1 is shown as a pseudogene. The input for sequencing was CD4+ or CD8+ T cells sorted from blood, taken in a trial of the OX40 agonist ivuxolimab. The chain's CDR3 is CARKGFAGAFGYTF. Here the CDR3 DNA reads TGTGCCAGGAAGGGTTTTGCAGGGGCGTTTGGCTACACCTTC.